The rows below give T cell receptor beta chains drawn from one sample of a study of OX40 agonist ivuxolimab in advanced cancers. Profiled with immunoSEQ multiplex PCR; TCRdb holds only in-frame clones, not every one. The sample consists of about 84,000 clones, over 65% of them appearing once. The sample in question was CD4+ or CD8+ T cells sorted from blood, obtained in a trial of the OX40 agonist ivuxolimab. These receptor sequences come from an adult with an advanced solid tumor such as melanoma, head and neck, liver or kidney cancer. Each CDR3 is given with its conserved first and last residue. A D gene is named only where the DNA matches it firmly. Size is stated for part of the rows, as once, few or many counts, or as a class when the clone is expanded.

v_gene	d_gene	abundance	j_gene	CDR3aa	CDR3nt
TRBV18	-	-	TRBJ1-5	CASSPPGNNQPQHF	TGTGCCAGCTCACCACCGGGAAACAATCAGCCCCAGCATTTT
TRBV28	TRBD1	few	TRBJ2-1	CASSPLRPSPGQGYNEQFF	TGTGCCAGCAGCCCGCTAAGACCTTCACCGGGACAGGGTTACAATGAGCAGTTCTTC
TRBV9	-	few	TRBJ1-1	CASSVALNTEAFF	TGTGCCAGCAGCGTAGCTCTGAACACTGAAGCTTTCTTT
TRBV5-6	-	few	TRBJ1-4	CASSYNGQRTAAKLFF	TGTGCCAGCAGCTATAACGGACAGCGGACAGCGGCAAAACTGTTTTTT
TRBV10-3	-	-	TRBJ2-1	CAISRDITPYNEQFF	TGTGCCATCAGTCGAGACATAACCCCCTACAATGAGCAGTTCTTC
TRBV19	-	-	TRBJ2-1	CASSKGSGVAYNEQFF	TGTGCCAGTAGTAAGGGATCGGGGGTAGCCTACAATGAGCAGTTCTTC
TRBV5-5	-	-	TRBJ2-3	CASSGLGGPRTDTQYF	TGTGCCAGCAGCGGACTGGGTGGGCCTCGCACAGATACGCAGTATTTT
TRBV4-2	-	-	TRBJ2-1	CASTQDSFSYNEQFF	TGTGCCAGCACCCAAGATAGCTTCTCCTACAATGAGCAGTTCTTC
TRBV2	TRBD1	-	TRBJ1-2	CASPEGQVLNGYTF	TGTGCGAGCCCCGAGGGACAGGTGTTAAATGGCTACACCTTC
TRBV27	-	once	TRBJ1-1	CASSQQGSEAFF	TGTGCCAGCAGTCAACAGGGATCTGAAGCTTTCTTT
TRBV7-3	-	-	TRBJ1-1	CASSFQIDTEAFF	TGTGCCAGCAGCTTTCAAATAGACACTGAAGCTTTCTTT
TRBV10-3	-	-	TRBJ2-7	CAIRGPNSYEQYF	TGTGCCATTCGGGGTCCAAATTCCTACGAGCAGTACTTC
TRBV2	TRBD1	-	TRBJ2-7	CASSARTGIYEQYF	TGTGCCAGCAGTGCGAGGACAGGAATCTACGAGCAGTACTTC
TRBV30	-	-	TRBJ1-4	CAWSVGTANEKLFF	TGTGCCTGGAGTGTAGGTACAGCTAATGAAAAACTGTTTTTT
TRBV5-4	-	few	TRBJ2-3	CASSTSRGSTTDTQYF	TGTGCCAGCAGCACGAGCAGGGGTTCGACTACAGATACGCAGTATTTT
TRBV2	-	once	TRBJ2-4	CASNKEPKNIQYF	TGTGCCAGCAATAAGGAACCCAAAAACATTCAGTACTTC
TRBV29-1	-	-	TRBJ2-5	CSVEDSYQETQYF	TGCAGCGTTGAAGATAGTTACCAAGAGACCCAGTACTTC
TRBV7-8	-	-	TRBJ2-7	CASSPQWSSYEQYF	TGTGCCAGCAGCCCCCAATGGTCGTCCTACGAGCAGTACTTC